This TCR beta chain was captured in a study of cytomegalovirus exposure and HLA in healthy donors. The PCR ran on 60 Vbeta and 13 Jbeta primers. Repertoires were generated with immunoSEQ multiplex PCR, while TCRdb's copy carries only in-frame clones and drops some. The profile shows 100,000 to 130,000 clones, 55% to 85% of them singletons. V shed 5 bases and J shed 3 bases, with 16 bases lying between them. The length of the CDR3 is 16 residues. Germline lookup yields CDR1 LNHDA and CDR2 SQIVND (reference sequence). The chain is built from TRBV19 and TRBJ2-2; possible D gene TRBD1, 7 bases. The sequencing input was PBMCs. The clonotype originates from a man in his thirties or forties in good health and CMV-seronegative. CDR3 residues: CASSPYRGGDTGELFF. The CDR3 DNA reads as TGTGCCAGTAGTCCTTACAGGGGAGGTGACACCGGGGAGCTGTTTTTT. The variable domain in full, completed from reference TRBV19 and TRBJ2-2, reads DGGITQSPKYLFRKEGQNVTLSCEQNLNHDAMYWYRQDPGQGLRLIYYSQIVNDFQKGDIAEGYSVSREKKESFPLTVTSAQKNPTAFYLCASSPYRGGDTGELFFGEGSRLTVL.